This TCR beta chain was sequenced for a study of blood T cell repertoires in COVID-19. TCRdb keeps only in-frame clones here, not all; method: immunoSEQ multiplex PCR. Counted here are about 120,000 clones, less than 85% occurring once; the ten biggest clones make up about 2.2%. Per germline, CDR1 LGHDT and CDR2 YNNKEL (reference sequence). The CDR3 contains 16 residues. Losses at the gene ends were 0 bases for V and 8 bases for J; bases not matched to a gene: 9. Sample: peripheral blood. This receptor was identified in a man between 25 and 39 years old with acute or convalescent COVID-19. This chain connects TRBV3-1 (or the pseudogene TRBV3-2) to TRBJ1-2; 10 bases map to TRBD1. In DNA, the CDR3 is TGTGCCAGCAGCCAAGAAGGGCGACAGGGGGCGGGCGGCTACACCTTC. Amino acid sequence: CASSQEGRQGAGGYTF.